This T cell receptor beta chain stems from a study of blood T cell repertoires in COVID-19. At the level of the study: COVID-19 samples collected from the United States, Italy and Spain covered acute and convalescent phases. Nucleic acid was either cDNA or gDNA, and it came from T cells, B-cell-depleted T cells, or PBMCs.

The germline V gene has CDR1 SEHNR and CDR2 FQNEAQ (reference sequence). The CDR3 sequence is 15 residues long. V was pared by 1 base and J by 4 bases, with 4 bases of the junction left unmatched. Original processing methods: Cell counts per sample came from amplifying reference gene primers. Clones were read by immunoSEQ multiplex PCR, and TCRdb kept only the in-frame ones, dropping some. V and J calls and clone size come straight from that table; D and trimming were deduced from the DNA. The profile shows some 180,000 clones, about 93% of them singletons. The source of this sequence is a man in his fifties with acute or convalescent COVID-19. Material: peripheral blood. V is TRBV7-9 and J is TRBJ1-5, with 7 bases matching TRBD1. The CDR3 DNA sequence: TGTGCCAGCAGCTTAGGGGACAGCCGTAATCAGCCCCAGCATTTT. Amino acid sequence: CASSLGDSRNQPQHF.